This TCR beta chain originates from a study of T cell repertoires and Cas9 in healthy adults. For the study at large: CD4 and CD8 compartments: SpCas9-reactive T cells profiled for potency, cytotoxicity, lineage. Study-level points and caveats: Reportedly, SpCas9-reactive effector T cell proliferation and function were mitigated by SpCas9-reactive Tregs in vitro.

Produced via immunoSEQ multiplex PCR; TCRdb's table is partial and in-frame only. This sample yields approximately 21,000 clones, of which roughly 90% are seen a single time; approximately 0.69% belongs to the top ten. This clone has a handful of counts. Its antigen is not identified. Different DNA sequences within this sample yield the same CDR3. The trim removed 6 bases at V and 5 bases at J, leaving 6 bases unmatched. Looked up from germline, CDR1 is MDHEN and CDR2 is SYDVKM. The CDR3 spans 14 residues. The V and J genes are TRBV28 and TRBJ1-4, with 7 bases matching TRBD1. The sequence was obtained from a human donor in good health. Sequencing used CD4+ effector T cells (CD127+, CD25-, CD137-, CD154-) from PBMCs; culture status not recorded. CDR3 region: CASRGGQENEKLFF. As DNA, the CDR3 is TGTGCCAGCAGGGGCGGACAGGAGAATGAAAAACTGTTTTTT.